This entry concerns a single T cell receptor (beta chain). Sequencing was performed with immunoSEQ multiplex PCR; in TCRdb, only in-frame clones are kept and a portion is missing. This sample carries a few hundred thousand clones, over 75% of them seen once, and the ten largest clones take about 5%. These data are taken from a study of blood T cell repertoires in COVID-19. The study assigned cohorts using participant-reported clinical history. This CDR3 has 15 amino acids. V lost 5 bases to trimming and J lost 0 bases, with 11 bases between them. Looked up from germline, CDR1 is SGHAT and CDR2 is FQNNGV.

What was sequenced was PBMCs or T cells enriched from blood (not recorded which). The J gene is TRBJ2-1, the V gene TRBV11-2; D is ambiguous. The sequence derives from a man aged 25 to 40 who had recovered from COVID-19. DNA for the CDR3: TGTGCCAGCAGCCCTAACTTCCACTCCTACAATGAGCAGTTCTTC. It encodes CASSPNFHSYNEQFF. Filled out from reference TRBV11-2 and TRBJ2-1, the complete variable domain reads EAGVAQSPRYKIIEKRQSVAFWCNPISGHATLYWYQQILGQGPKLLIQFQNNGVVDDSQLPKDRFSAERLKGVDSTLKIQPAKLEDSAVYLCASSPNFHSYNEQFFGPGTRLTVL.